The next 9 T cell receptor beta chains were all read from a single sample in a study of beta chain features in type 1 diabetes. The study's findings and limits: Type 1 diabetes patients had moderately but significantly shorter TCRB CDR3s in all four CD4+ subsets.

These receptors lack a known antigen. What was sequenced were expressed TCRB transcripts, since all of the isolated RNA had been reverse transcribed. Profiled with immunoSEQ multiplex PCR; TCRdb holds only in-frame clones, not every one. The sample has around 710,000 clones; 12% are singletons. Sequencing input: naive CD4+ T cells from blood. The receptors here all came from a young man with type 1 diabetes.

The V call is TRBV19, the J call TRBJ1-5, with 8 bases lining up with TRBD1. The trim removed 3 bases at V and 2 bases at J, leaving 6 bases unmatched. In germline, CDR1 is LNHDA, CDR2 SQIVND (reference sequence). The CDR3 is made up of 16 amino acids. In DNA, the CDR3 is TGTGCCAGTAGTATTGGTACAGGGGGAGGCAATCAGCCCCAGCATTTT. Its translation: CASSIGTGGGNQPQHF.

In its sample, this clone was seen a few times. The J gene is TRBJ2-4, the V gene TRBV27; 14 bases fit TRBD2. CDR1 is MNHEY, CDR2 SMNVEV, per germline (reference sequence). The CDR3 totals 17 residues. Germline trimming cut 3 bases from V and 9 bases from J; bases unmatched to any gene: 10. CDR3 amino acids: CASSFSSTSGGAVIQYF. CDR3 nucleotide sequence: TGTGCCAGCAGTTTTAGTTCGACTAGCGGGGGGGCAGTCATTCAGTACTTC.

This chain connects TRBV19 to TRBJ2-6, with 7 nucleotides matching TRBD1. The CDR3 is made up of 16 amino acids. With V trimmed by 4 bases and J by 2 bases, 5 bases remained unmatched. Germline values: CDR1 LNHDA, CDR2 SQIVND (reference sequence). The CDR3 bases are TGTGCCAGTAGTACGACAGGGTCCGCTGGGGCCAACGTCCTGACTTTC. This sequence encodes CASSTTGSAGANVLTF.

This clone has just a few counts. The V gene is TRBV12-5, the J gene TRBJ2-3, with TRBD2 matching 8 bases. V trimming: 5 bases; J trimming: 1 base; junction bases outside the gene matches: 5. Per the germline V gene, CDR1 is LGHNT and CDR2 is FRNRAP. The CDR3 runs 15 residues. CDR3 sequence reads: CASGDGRGGTDTQYF. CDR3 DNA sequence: TGTGCTAGTGGTGACGGGCGGGGGGGCACAGATACGCAGTATTTT.

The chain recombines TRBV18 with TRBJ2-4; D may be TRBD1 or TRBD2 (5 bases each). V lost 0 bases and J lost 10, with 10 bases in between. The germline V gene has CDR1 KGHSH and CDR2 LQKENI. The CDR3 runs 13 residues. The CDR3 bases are TGTGCCAGCTCACCACCGAGAGGGGAGATTCAGTACTTC. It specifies CASSPPRGEIQYF.

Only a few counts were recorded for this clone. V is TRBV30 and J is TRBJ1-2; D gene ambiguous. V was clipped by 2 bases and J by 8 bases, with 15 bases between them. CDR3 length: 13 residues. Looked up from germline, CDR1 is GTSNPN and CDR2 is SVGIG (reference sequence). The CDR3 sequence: CAWSPFRSNGYTF. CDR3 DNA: TGTGCCTGGAGTCCGTTCCGGAGTAACGGCTACACCTTC.

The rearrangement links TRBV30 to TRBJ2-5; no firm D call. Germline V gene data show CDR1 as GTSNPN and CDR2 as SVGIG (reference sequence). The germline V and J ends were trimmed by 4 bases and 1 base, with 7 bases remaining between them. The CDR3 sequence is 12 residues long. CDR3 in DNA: TGTGCCTGGAACGGACCCCAAGAGACCCAGTACTTC. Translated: CAWNGPQETQYF.

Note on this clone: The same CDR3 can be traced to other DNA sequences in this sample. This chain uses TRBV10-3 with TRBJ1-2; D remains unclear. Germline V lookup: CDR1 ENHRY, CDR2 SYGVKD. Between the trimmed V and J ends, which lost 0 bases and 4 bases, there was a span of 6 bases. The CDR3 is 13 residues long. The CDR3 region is CAISESTGYGYTF. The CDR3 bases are TGTGCCATCAGTGAGTCGACTGGCTATGGCTACACCTTC.

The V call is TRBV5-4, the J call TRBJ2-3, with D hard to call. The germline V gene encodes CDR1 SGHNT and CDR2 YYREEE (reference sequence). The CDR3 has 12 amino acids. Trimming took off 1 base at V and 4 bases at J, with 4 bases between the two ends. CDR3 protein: CASSLTADTQYF. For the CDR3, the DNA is TGTGCCAGCAGCTTGACCGCAGATACGCAGTATTTT.